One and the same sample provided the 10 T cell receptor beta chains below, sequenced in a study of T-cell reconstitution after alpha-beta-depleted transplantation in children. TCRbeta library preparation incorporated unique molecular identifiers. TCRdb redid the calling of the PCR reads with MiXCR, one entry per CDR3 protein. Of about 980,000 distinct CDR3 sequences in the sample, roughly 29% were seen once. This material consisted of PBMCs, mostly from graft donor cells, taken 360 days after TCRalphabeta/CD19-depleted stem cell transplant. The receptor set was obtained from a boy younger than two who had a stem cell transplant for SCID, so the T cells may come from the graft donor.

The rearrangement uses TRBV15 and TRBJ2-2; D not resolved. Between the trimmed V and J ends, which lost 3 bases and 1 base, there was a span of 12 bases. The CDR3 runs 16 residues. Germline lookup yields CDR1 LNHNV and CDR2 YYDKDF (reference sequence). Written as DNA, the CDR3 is TGTGCCACCAGCAGGGTCCGGGCCCTGAACACCGGGGAGCTGTTTTTT. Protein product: CATSRVRALNTGELFF.

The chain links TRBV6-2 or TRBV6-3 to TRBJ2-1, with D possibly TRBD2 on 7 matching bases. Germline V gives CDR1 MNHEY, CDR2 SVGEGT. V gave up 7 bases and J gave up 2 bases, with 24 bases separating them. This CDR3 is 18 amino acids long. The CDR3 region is CASKTVGTREGAYNEQFF. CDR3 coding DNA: TGTGCCAGCAAAACCGTTGGGACCAGGGAGGGGGCCTACAATGAGCAGTTCTTC.

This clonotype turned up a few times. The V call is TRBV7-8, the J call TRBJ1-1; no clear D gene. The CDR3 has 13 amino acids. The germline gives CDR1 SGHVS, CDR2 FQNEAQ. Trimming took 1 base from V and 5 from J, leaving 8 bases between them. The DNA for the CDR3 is TGTGCCAGCAGCTTAGATTCGGTTACTGAAGCTTTCTTT. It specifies CASSLDSVTEAFF.

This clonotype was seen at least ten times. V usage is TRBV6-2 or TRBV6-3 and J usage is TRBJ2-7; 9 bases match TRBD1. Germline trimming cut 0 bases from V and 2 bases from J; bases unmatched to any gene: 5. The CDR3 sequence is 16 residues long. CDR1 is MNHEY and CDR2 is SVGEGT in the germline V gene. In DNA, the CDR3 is TGTGCCAGCAGTTACTCGTCAGGGACAGGGACCTACGAGCAGTACTTC. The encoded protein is CASSYSSGTGTYEQYF.

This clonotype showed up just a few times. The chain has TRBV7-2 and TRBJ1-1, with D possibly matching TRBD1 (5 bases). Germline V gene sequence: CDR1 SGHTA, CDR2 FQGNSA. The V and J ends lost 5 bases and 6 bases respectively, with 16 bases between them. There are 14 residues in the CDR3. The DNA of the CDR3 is TGTGCCAGCAGCATACTTCCCCCGGGGGCTGAAGCTTTCTTT. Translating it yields CASSILPPGAEAFF.

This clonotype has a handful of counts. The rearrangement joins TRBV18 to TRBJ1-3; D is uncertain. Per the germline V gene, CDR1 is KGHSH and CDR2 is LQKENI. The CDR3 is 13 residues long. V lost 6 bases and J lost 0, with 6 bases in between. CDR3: CASSAVSGNTIYF. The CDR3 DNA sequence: TGTGCCAGCTCGGCGGTCTCTGGAAACACCATATATTTT.

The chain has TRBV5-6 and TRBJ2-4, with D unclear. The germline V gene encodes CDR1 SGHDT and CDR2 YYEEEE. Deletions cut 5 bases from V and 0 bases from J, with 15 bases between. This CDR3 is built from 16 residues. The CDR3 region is CASSTPQNLAKNIQYF. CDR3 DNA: TGTGCCAGCAGTACTCCTCAAAATCTAGCCAAAAACATTCAGTACTTC.

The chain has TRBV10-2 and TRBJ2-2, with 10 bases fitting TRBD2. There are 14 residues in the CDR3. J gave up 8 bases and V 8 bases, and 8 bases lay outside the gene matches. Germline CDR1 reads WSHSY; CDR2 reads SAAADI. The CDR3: CASEIGTSAGELFF. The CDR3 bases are TGCGCCAGCGAGATTGGGACTAGCGCTGGGGAGCTGTTTTTT.

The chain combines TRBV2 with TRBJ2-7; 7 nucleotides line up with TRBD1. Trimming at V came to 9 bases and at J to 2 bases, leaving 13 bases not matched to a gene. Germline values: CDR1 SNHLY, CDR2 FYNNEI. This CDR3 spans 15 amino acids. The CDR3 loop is CASRLGTAMTYEQYF. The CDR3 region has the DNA TGTGCCAGTCGTTTGGGGACAGCAATGACCTACGAGCAGTACTTC.

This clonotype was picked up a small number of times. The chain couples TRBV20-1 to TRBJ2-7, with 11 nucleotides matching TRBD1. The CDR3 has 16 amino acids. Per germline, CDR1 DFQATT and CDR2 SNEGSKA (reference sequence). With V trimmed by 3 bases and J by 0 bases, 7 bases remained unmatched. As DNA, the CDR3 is TGCAGTGCTAGCCCAGGGGACAGGGGGAGCTCCTACGAGCAGTACTTC. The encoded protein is CSASPGDRGSSYEQYF.